Sequencing of this TCR beta chain was carried out in a study of shared clonotypes between healthy human individuals. TCRdb keeps only in-frame clones here, not all; method: immunoSEQ multiplex PCR. The data contain more than 1,200,000 clones, approximately 98.5% of them singletons. On this clone: Its matching antigen is unknown.

In germline, CDR1 is MNHEY, CDR2 SMNVEV (reference sequence). With 3 bases removed from V and 4 bases from J, the gap between germline ends came to 12 bases. The length of the CDR3 is 15 residues. Study observations and caveats: Researchers found naive subsets generally carried larger estimated richness than memory subsets.

The receptor comes from a man aged 25 to 40 in good health. The sequencing input was naive CD4+ T cells sorted from blood. The subset was: CD45RA+ positively selected. The chain employs TRBV27 and TRBJ2-2; D gene uncertain. Here the CDR3 DNA reads TGTGCCAGCAGTTTCTCCCTTAGTAGCACCGGGGAGCTGTTTTTT. Protein sequence: CASSFSLSSTGELFF.